The 4 T cell receptor beta chains below all came from one sample that was sequenced in a study of blood T cell repertoires in COVID-19. Data came from immunoSEQ multiplex PCR; TCRdb stores just in-frame clones and leaves some out. The sample lists tens of thousands of clones, 70% to 90% occurring once. The sample taken for sequencing was peripheral blood. Every receptor here comes from a man aged 45-65 years with acute or convalescent COVID-19.

This clone was detected a few times. The rearrangement joins TRBV7-6 to TRBJ2-5; 9 nucleotides align to TRBD2. Trimming cost V 2 bases and J 2 bases; bases outside gene matches: 6. Per the germline V gene, CDR1 is SGHVS and CDR2 is FNYEAQ. The CDR3 covers 16 residues. The CDR3 DNA reads as TGTGCCAGCAGCTTAAGCGGGAGGTCCTCACAAGAGACCCAGTACTTC. Translating it yields CASSLSGRSSQETQYF.

This chain joins TRBV6-5 and TRBJ1-1; 9 bases are shared with TRBD1. The CDR3 runs 14 residues. The junction had 2 bases not matched to a gene; V was cut back by 2 bases and J by 4 bases. Per the germline V gene, CDR1 is MNHEY and CDR2 is SVGAGI. CDR3 amino acids: CASSYDRGVTEAFF. The DNA for the CDR3 is TGTGCCAGCAGTTACGACAGGGGGGTCACTGAAGCTTTCTTT.

The gene calls are TRBV6-5 and TRBJ1-3; 8 nucleotides match TRBD1. Germline CDR1 reads MNHEY; CDR2 reads SVGAGI. The J segment lost 4 bases and the V segment lost 7 bases, leaving 9 bases of the junction unmatched. This CDR3 contains 15 residues. The CDR3 region has the DNA TGTGCCAGCATCCCCCAGGGGGCTGGGGGAAACACCATATATTTT. Its protein product is CASIPQGAGGNTIYF.

This chain joins TRBV19 and TRBJ2-5, with 8 bases that match TRBD2. CDR3 length: 14 amino acids. CDR1 and CDR2 (germline): LNHDA, SQIVND (reference sequence). V shed 5 bases, J shed 5 bases, and the junction held 7 bases outside the gene matches. The CDR3 loop reads CASSSGGGGETQYF. CDR3 sequence (DNA): TGTGCCAGTAGTTCCGGGGGGGGCGGCGAGACCCAGTACTTC.